This T cell receptor (beta chain) was captured by sequencing in a study of glioma-infiltrating T cells. This clonotype appeared a few times. Using RNA template, CDR3s of TCR alpha and beta were amplified with iRepertoire arm-PCR. TCRdb re-analysed the multiplex PCR reads in MiXCR, keeping a single row per CDR3 protein. The sample shows a few hundred thousand distinct CDR3 sequences, more than 35% of them seen only once. Sequenced material: glioma tissue, nonneoplastic brain tissue, or PBMCs (not recorded which). This TCR was recovered from a human donor with low-grade glioma or glioblastoma, undergoing nonglioma brain surgery, or in good health (not recorded which).

This chain's CDR3 is CASSQAGENYGYTF. The DNA of the CDR3 is TGCGCCAGCAGCCAAGCGGGGGAGAACTATGGCTACACCTTC. V usage is TRBV4-1 and J usage is TRBJ1-2; tentatively, D is TRBD1 (5 bases). V was pared by 1 base and J by 2 bases, with 8 bases between. Germline V CDR1 and CDR2: MGHRA, YSYEKL. The CDR3 loop spans 14 amino acids.